The clone carrying this T cell receptor (beta chain) came up many times. The antigen remains unidentified. The sample belongs to a study of T cells after yellow fever vaccination. Study-level information: The authors prepared low-cell-number fractions using SMART-Seq v4 Ultra Low Input.

By 5'RACE template switching, TCR cDNA was produced, with a universal primer site and UMIs added in the process. TCRdb reprocessed the 5' RACE reads with MiXCR, giving one entry per CDR3 protein. The repertoire has about 340,000 distinct CDR3 sequences, about 12% of them found once; the top ten carry about 3%. Study-wide results and limits: Weaker in magnitude, the secondary response showed a faster peak on day 5 versus 15.

V was cut by 3 bases and J by 3 bases, with 3 bases left in between. The CDR3 has 12 residues. Germline V gives CDR1 MNHEY, CDR2 SMNVEV (reference sequence). This rearrangement joins TRBV27 to TRBJ1-5; D is undetermined. The source is a man younger than 30 who received the YFV17D yellow fever vaccine. Material: CD4+ T cells sorted from PBMCs, obtained 15 days after the yellow fever booster vaccination. CDR3 sequence reads: CASSFPNQPQHF. The CDR3 coding sequence is TGTGCCAGCAGTTTCCCCAATCAGCCCCAGCATTTT.